This T cell receptor beta chain derives from a study of Ad26.COV2.S vaccination and SARS-CoV-2 variants. Treatment here: 15 to 20 received Ad26.COV2.S at low or high dose, single or two shots; 5 received placebo; per-sample allocation not given. Day 63 after the first vaccine or placebo injection was the time point for sampling. Trimming cost V 0 bases and J 2 bases, with 13 bases left between them. The germline CDR1 and CDR2 sequences are LGHNA and YSLEER. This CDR3 contains 16 residues. This clone was detected only once. Some clones are missing from TCRdb's copy, which holds only in-frame ones; the method was immunoSEQ multiplex PCR. The sample consists of 410,000 or so clones, approximately 92% of them appearing once.

The receptor was isolated from a person between 18 and 60 years old who received the Ad26.COV2.S COVID-19 vaccine or a placebo. V gene TRBV4-3 combines with J gene TRBJ1-2; D not certain. This material consisted of peripheral blood, taken in a trial of Ad26.COV2.S vaccine versus placebo. The chain's CDR3 is CASSQEVEWGNYGYTF. The CDR3 bases are TGCGCCAGCAGCCAAGAAGTGGAGTGGGGAAACTATGGCTACACCTTC.